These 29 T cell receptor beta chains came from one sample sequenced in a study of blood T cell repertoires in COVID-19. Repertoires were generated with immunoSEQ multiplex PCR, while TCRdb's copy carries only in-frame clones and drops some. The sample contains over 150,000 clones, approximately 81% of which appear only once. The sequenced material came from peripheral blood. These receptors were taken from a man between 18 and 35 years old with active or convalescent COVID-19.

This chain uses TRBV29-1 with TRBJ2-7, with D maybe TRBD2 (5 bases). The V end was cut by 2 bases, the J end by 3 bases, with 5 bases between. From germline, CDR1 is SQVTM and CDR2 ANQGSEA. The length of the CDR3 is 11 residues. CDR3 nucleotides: TGCAGCGTTGAAACTAGCTACGAGCAGTACTTC. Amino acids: CSVETSYEQYF.

The chain's CDR3 is CASSTTVEAFF. CDR3 bases: TGTGCCAGCAGCACGACAGTTGAAGCTTTCTTT. This chain connects TRBV13 to TRBJ1-1; TRBD1 might be the D (5 bases). V shed 5 bases and J shed 7 bases, with 8 bases lying between them. The CDR3 totals 11 residues. Germline CDR1 reads PRHDT; CDR2 reads FYEKMQ (reference sequence).

CDR3 protein: CASSPLGTSGTDTQYF. CDR3 coding DNA: TGCGCCAGCAGCCCCCTGGGAACTAGCGGGACAGATACGCAGTATTTT. The V gene is TRBV4-3, the J gene TRBJ2-3, with 9 positions matching TRBD2. In germline, CDR1 is LGHNA, CDR2 YSLEER. Germline trimming cut 4 bases from V and 3 bases from J; bases unmatched to any gene: 8. The CDR3 contains 16 residues.

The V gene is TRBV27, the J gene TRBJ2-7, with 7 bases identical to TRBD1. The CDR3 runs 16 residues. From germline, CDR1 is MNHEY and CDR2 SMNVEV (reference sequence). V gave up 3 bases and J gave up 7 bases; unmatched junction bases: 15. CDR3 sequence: CASSFLTTGSTFEQYF. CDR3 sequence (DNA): TGTGCCAGCAGTTTCCTCACGACAGGGAGTACGTTTGAGCAGTACTTC.

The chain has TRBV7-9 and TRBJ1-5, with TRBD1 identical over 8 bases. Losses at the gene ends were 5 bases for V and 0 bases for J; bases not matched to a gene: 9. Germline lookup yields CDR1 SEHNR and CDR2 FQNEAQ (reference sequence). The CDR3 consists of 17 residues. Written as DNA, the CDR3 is TGTGCCAGCAGCCATAGTGGGGGACAGGTTAGCAATCAGCCCCAGCATTTT. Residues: CASSHSGGQVSNQPQHF.

The CDR3 spells CASSQDRGAAGANVLTF. The CDR3 DNA is TGTGCCAGCAGTCAGGACAGGGGGGCCGCTGGGGCCAACGTCCTGACTTTC. The gene calls are TRBV27 and TRBJ2-6; the match to TRBD1 covers 10 bases. This CDR3 is 17 amino acids long. Germline V lookup: CDR1 MNHEY, CDR2 SMNVEV (reference sequence). The V segment lost 5 bases and the J segment 2 bases; nucleotides outside the gene matches: 6.

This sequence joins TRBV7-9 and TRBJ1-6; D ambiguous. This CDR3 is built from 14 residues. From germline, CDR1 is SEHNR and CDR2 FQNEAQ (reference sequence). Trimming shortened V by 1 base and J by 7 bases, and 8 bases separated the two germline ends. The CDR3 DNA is TGTGCCAGCAGCTTAGACAGCCTGAATTCACCCCTCCACTTT. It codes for CASSLDSLNSPLHF.

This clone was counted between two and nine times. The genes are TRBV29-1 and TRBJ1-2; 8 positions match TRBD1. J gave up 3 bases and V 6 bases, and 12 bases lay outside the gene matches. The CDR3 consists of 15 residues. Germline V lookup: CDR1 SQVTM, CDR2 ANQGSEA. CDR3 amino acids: CSVSGGDRGYYGYTF. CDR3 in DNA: TGCAGCGTCTCAGGGGGAGACAGGGGATACTATGGCTACACCTTC.

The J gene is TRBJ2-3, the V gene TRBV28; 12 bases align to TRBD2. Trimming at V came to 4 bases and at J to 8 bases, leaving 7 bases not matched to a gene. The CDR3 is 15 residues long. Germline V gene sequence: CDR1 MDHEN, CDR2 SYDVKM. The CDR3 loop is CASSSGTSGPVTQYF. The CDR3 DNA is TGTGCCAGCAGTTCTGGGACTAGCGGGCCTGTTACGCAGTATTTT.

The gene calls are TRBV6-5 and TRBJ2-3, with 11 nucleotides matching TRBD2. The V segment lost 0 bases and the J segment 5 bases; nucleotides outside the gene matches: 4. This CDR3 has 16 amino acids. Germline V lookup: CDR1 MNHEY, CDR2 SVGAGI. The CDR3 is CASSYSSGGAGDTQYF. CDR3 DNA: TGTGCCAGCAGTTACTCTAGCGGGGGGGCAGGAGATACGCAGTATTTT.

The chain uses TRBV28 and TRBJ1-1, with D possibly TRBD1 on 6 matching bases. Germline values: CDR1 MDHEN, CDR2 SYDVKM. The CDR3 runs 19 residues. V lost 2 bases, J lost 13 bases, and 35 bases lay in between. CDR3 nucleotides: TGTGCCAGCAGTTTAACTACAGGGTCACACTCTATGGGCCATAAAGGGGGTTTCTTT. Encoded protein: CASSLTTGSHSMGHKGGFF.

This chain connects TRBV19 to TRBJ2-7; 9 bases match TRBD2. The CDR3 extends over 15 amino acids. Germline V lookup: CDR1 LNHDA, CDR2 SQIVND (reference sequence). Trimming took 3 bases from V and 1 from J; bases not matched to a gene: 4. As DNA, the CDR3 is TGTGCCAGTAGTATCTCTAGCGGGAAGTCCTACGAGCAGTACTTC. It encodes CASSISSGKSYEQYF.

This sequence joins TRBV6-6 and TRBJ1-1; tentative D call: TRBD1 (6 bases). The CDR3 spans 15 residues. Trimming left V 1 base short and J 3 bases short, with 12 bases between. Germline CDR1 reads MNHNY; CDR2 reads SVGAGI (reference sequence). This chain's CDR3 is CASSYFNREYTEAFF. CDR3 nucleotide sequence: TGTGCCAGCAGTTACTTTAACAGGGAGTACACTGAAGCTTTCTTT.

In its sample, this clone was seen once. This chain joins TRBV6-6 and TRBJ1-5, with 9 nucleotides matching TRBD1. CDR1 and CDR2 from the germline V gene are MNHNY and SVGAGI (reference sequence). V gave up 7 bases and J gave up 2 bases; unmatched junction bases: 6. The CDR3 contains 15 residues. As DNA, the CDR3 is TGTGCCAGCACTTTGGACAGGGGAGGCAATCAGCCCCAGCATTTT. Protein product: CASTLDRGGNQPQHF.

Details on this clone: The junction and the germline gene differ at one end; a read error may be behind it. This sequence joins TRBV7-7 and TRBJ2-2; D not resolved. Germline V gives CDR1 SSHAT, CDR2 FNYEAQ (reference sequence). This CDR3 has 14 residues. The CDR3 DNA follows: TGTGCTAGCAGCTTAGTCAAGAACACCGGGGAGCTGTTTTTT. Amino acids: CASSLVKNTGELFF.

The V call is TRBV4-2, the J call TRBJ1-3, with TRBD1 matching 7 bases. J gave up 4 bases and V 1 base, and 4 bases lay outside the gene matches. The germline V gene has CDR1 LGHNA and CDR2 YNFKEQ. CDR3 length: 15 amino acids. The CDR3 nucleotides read TGTGCCAGCAGCCAAGGCACAGGGGTAGGAAACACCATATATTTT. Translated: CASSQGTGVGNTIYF.

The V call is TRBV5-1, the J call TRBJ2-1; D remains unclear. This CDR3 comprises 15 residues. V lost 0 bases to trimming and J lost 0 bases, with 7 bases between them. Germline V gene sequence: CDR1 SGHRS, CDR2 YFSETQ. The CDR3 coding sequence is TGCGCCAGCAGCTTGGATACTGACTCCTACAATGAGCAGTTCTTC. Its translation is CASSLDTDSYNEQFF.

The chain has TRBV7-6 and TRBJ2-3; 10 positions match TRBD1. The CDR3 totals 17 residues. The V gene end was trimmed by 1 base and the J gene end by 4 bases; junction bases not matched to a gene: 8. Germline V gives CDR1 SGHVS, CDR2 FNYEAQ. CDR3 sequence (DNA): TGTGCCAGCAGCTTAGATTCTGGGACAGGGGATGCAGATACGCAGTATTTT. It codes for CASSLDSGTGDADTQYF.

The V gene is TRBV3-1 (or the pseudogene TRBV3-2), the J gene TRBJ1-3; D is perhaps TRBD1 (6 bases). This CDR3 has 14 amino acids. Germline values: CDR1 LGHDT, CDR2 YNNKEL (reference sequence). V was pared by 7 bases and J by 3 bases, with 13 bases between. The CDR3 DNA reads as TGTGCCAGCAATCACGCAGGGGTTGGAAACACCATATATTTT. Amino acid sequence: CASNHAGVGNTIYF.

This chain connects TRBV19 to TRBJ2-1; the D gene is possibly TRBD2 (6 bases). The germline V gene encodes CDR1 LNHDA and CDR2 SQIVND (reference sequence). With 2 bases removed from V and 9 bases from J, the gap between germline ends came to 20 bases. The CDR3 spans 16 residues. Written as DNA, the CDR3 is TGTGCCAGTAGTATATCTTGGGGGAGGAGGGATGGTGAGCAGTTCTTC. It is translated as CASSISWGRRDGEQFF.

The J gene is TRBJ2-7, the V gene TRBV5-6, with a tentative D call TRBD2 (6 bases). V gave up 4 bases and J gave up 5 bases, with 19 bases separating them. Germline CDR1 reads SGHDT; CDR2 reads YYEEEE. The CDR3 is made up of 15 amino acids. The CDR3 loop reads CASSPGTHFRDEQYF. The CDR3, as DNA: TGTGCCAGCAGCCCAGGGACTCATTTTAGGGACGAGCAGTACTTC.

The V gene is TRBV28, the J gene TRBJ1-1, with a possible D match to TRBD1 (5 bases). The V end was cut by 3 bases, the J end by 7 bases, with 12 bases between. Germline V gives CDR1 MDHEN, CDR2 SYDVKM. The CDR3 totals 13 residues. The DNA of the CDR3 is TGTGCCAGCAGTTTGGGGGGGAGGGATGAAGCTTTCTTT. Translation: CASSLGGRDEAFF.

CDR3 region: CASSTGQGAHSNQPQHF. Written as DNA, the CDR3 is TGTGCCAGCTCAACTGGACAGGGGGCACATAGCAATCAGCCCCAGCATTTT. This rearrangement joins TRBV18 to TRBJ1-5, with TRBD1 matching 11 bases. The CDR3 contains 17 residues. Unmatched junction bases numbered 6, after V lost 5 bases and J lost 0 bases. Germline V gene sequence: CDR1 KGHSH, CDR2 LQKENI. The full variable domain, completed using reference TRBV18 and TRBJ1-5, is NAGVMQNPRHLVRRRGQEARLRCSPMKGHSHVYWYRQLPEEGLKFMVYLQKENIIDESGMPKERFSAEFPKEGPSILRIQQVVRGDSAAYFCASSTGQGAHSNQPQHFGDGTRLSIL.

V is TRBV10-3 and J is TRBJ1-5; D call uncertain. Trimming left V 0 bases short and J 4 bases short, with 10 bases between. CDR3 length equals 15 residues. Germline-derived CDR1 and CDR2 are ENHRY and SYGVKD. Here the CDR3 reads CAISESSGENQPQHF. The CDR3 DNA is TGTGCCATCAGTGAGTCGAGCGGGGAGAATCAGCCCCAGCATTTT.

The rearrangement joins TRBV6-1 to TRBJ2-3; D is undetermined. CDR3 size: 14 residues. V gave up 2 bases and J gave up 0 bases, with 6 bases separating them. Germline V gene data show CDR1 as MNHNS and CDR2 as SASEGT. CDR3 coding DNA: TGTGCCAGCAGTGAACCCTCTAGCACAGATACGCAGTATTTT. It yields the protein CASSEPSSTDTQYF.

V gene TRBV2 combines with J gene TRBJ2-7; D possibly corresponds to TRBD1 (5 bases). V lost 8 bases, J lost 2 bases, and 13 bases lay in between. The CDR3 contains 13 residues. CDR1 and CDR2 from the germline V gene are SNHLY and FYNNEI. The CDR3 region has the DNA TGTGCCAGCGGCCCCTCCAGGGCCTACGAGCAGTACTTC. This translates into CASGPSRAYEQYF. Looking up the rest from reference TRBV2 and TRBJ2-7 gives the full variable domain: EPEVTQTPSHQVTQMGQEVILRCVPISNHLYFYWYRQILGQKVEFLVSFYNNEISEKSEIFDDQFSVERPDGSNFTLKIRSTKLEDSAMYFCASGPSRAYEQYFGPGTRLTVT.

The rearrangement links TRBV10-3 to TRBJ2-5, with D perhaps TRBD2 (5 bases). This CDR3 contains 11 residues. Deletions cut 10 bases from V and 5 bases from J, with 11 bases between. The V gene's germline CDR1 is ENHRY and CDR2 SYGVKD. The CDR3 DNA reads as TGTGCCAATGCAGGCGGGGAGACCCAGTACTTC. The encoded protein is CANAGGETQYF.

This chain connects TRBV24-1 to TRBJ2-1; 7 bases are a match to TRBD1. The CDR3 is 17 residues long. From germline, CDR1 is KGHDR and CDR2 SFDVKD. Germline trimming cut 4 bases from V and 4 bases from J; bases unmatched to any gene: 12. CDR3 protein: CATSDPGTGEWYNEQFF. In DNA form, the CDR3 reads TGTGCCACCAGTGACCCAGGAACAGGGGAATGGTACAATGAGCAGTTCTTC.

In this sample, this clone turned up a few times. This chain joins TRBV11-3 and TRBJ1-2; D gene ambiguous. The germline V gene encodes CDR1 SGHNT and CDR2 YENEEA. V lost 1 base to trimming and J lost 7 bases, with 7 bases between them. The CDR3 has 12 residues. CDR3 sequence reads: CASSLAPGGYTF. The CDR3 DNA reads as TGTGCCAGCAGCTTAGCACCGGGTGGCTACACCTTC.